The clone carrying this TCR beta chain was seen only once. Its antigen is as yet unknown. The data were obtained in a study of shared clonotypes between healthy human individuals. The wider study: Donors, aged 18 to 49, were a couple of women and a few men.

V lost 3 bases to trimming and J lost 0 bases, with 9 bases between them. The CDR3 is 15 amino acids. Germline V lookup: CDR1 MGHDK, CDR2 SYGVNS. Free of recent acute infections or vaccinations, the donors were healthy HIV-negative adults. Deep-level running was used for the assay. Produced via immunoSEQ multiplex PCR; TCRdb's table is partial and in-frame only. This sample yields nearly 1,000,000 clones, of which approximately 76% are seen a single time; about 1.5% belongs to the top ten. Study-level results: Of the naive CD4 clonotypes, approximately 5% were shared across a handful of donors.

The sequenced material came from memory CD4+ T cells sorted from blood. Stated subset: CD45RA-negative fraction. This clonotype was obtained from a man younger than 35 in good health. J is TRBJ1-3 and V is TRBV25-1; D is unresolved. DNA of the CDR3: TGTGCCAGCAGTGATCCCAGCAGCTCTGGAAACACCATATATTTT. Its translation is CASSDPSSSGNTIYF. The whole variable domain, remainder taken from reference TRBV25-1 and TRBJ1-3, is EADIYQTPRYLVIGTGKKITLECSQTMGHDKMYWYQQDPGMELHLIHYSYGVNSTEKGDLSSESTVSRIRTEHFPLTLESARPSHTSQYLCASSDPSSSGNTIYFGEGSWLTVV.